The 32 T cell receptor beta chains below all came from one sample that was sequenced in a study of post-analysis software for immune sequencing data. The study's findings and limits: Compared with controls, patients had more of about 5 TRBV segments, including TRBV5-6, TRBV5-1 and TRBV20-1.

Unique molecular identifiers were present in the TCR beta cDNA libraries. TCRdb reanalysed the PCR reads using MiXCR and keeps one entry per CDR3 protein. The sample lists about 760,000 distinct CDR3 sequences; 25% to 30% were seen once. What these receptors recognize is not known. What was sequenced was blood. The receptors were gathered from a girl aged 10 to 17 with multiple sclerosis.

This clonotype was picked up many times. V is TRBV27 and J is TRBJ2-5; 12 bases fit TRBD2. This CDR3 spans 15 amino acids. V was pared by 5 bases and J by 5 bases, with 6 bases of the junction left unmatched. CDR1 is MNHEY, CDR2 SMNVEV, per germline (reference sequence). This chain's CDR3 is CASSLTSGRFETQYF. CDR3 DNA: TGTGCCAGCAGTCTGACTAGCGGGAGATTTGAGACCCAGTACTTC.

The gene calls are TRBV2 and TRBJ2-2, with a tentative D call TRBD1 (5 bases). Per germline, CDR1 SNHLY and CDR2 FYNNEI. With 6 bases removed from V and 1 base from J, the gap between germline ends came to 12 bases. This CDR3 region has 15 residues. The CDR3 nucleotides read TGTGCCAGCAGCCCGATAACAGGGAACACCGGGGAGCTGTTTTTT. It codes for CASSPITGNTGELFF. The entire variable domain, with the rest obtained from reference TRBV2 and TRBJ2-2, is as follows: EPEVTQTPSHQVTQMGQEVILRCVPISNHLYFYWYRQILGQKVEFLVSFYNNEISEKSEIFDDQFSVERPDGSNFTLKIRSTKLEDSAMYFCASSPITGNTGELFFGEGSRLTVL.

This clonotype was observed a few times. The CDR3: CASSDYRGNYNEQFF. The CDR3 DNA sequence: TGCGCCAGCAGCGATTACAGGGGGAACTACAATGAGCAGTTCTTC. The V gene is TRBV5-1, the J gene TRBJ2-1; 8 bases line up with TRBD1. The length of the CDR3 is 15 residues. V trimming: 4 bases; J trimming: 3 bases; junction bases outside the gene matches: 6. CDR1 and CDR2 (germline): SGHRS, YFSETQ.

There are a few counts of this clonotype. The rearrangement joins TRBV19 to TRBJ2-1; D possibly corresponds to TRBD2 (5 bases). Trimming stripped 6 bases from V and 6 bases from J, with 18 bases between. Germline V CDR1 and CDR2: LNHDA, SQIVND (reference sequence). The CDR3 runs 15 residues. CDR3 in DNA: TGTGCCAGTAGCCCACGCGCGGGTGTGGGCAATGAGCAGTTCTTC. This sequence encodes CASSPRAGVGNEQFF.

The chain recombines TRBV10-3 with TRBJ2-7, with D hard to call. Matching the DNA end better, TRBJ2-5 makes the J call doubtful. Germline V lookup: CDR1 ENHRY, CDR2 SYGVKD. The CDR3 consists of 14 residues. CDR3: CAISTGRQGETQYF. The CDR3, as DNA: TGTGCCATCAGTACGGGCCGCCAAGGAGAGACCCAGTACTTC.

The chain recombines TRBV9 with TRBJ2-7, with D unresolved. Trimming cost V 0 bases and J 3 bases, with 7 bases left between them. Germline CDR1 SGDLS, CDR2 YYNGEE. This CDR3 has 13 amino acids. Here the CDR3 DNA reads TGTGCCAGCAGCGTAGATGGCCTCTACGAGCAGTACTTC. It specifies CASSVDGLYEQYF.

The chain is built from TRBV4-3 and TRBJ2-3; D unresolved. The CDR3 length is 13 residues. Trimming removed 1 base at V and 11 bases at J, with 13 bases between. CDR1 and CDR2 (germline): LGHNA, YSLEER. This chain's CDR3 is CASSQALGFEQYF. For the CDR3, the DNA is TGCGCCAGCAGCCAAGCCTTAGGGTTTGAGCAGTATTTT.

This chain joins TRBV20-1 and TRBJ2-5, with 11 bases fitting TRBD2. There are 15 residues in the CDR3. V trimming: 5 bases; J trimming: 1 base; junction bases outside the gene matches: 6. Germline V gene data show CDR1 as DFQATT and CDR2 as SNEGSKA (reference sequence). The DNA for the CDR3 is TGCAGTGCTCCCCTAGCGGGAGGTCGCCAAGAGACCCAGTACTTC. Protein sequence: CSAPLAGGRQETQYF.

This clonotype was seen more than once but under ten times. This chain joins TRBV24-1 and TRBJ2-3; no clear D gene. CDR1 and CDR2 from the germline V gene are KGHDR and SFDVKD. V lost 3 bases, J lost 6 bases, and 12 bases lay in between. The CDR3 is 14 amino acids. The CDR3 here is CATSDPLWLDTQYF. CDR3 DNA sequence: TGTGCCACCAGTGATCCTCTATGGCTCGATACGCAGTATTTT.

In this sample, this clonotype turned up a few times. The chain uses TRBV12-3 or TRBV12-4 and TRBJ2-7; 13 bases fit TRBD2. Trimming cost V 7 bases and J 4 bases; bases outside gene matches: 7. The CDR3 totals 15 residues. The CDR3 loop reads CASTTSLAGGYEQYF. In DNA, the CDR3 is TGTGCCAGCACAACTTCACTAGCGGGAGGGTACGAGCAGTACTTC.

The J gene is TRBJ1-2, the V gene TRBV9, with 8 positions matching TRBD1. The CDR3 is 15 amino acids. Losses at the gene ends were 4 bases for V and 0 bases for J; bases not matched to a gene: 5. Germline V gene data show CDR1 as SGDLS and CDR2 as YYNGEE. CDR3 amino acids: CASSRTGGANYGYTF. In nucleotides, the CDR3 is TGTGCCAGCAGCCGTACAGGGGGAGCTAACTATGGCTACACCTTC.

This clonotype has just a few counts. This sequence joins TRBV28 and TRBJ1-4, with D possibly TRBD1 on 6 matching bases. Between the trimmed V and J ends, which lost 6 bases and 13 bases, there was a span of 30 bases. CDR3 length: 17 amino acids. Per germline, CDR1 MDHEN and CDR2 SYDVKM. The CDR3 region is CASSYSDRTRLGIGLFF. CDR3 nucleotides: TGTGCCAGCAGCTACTCAGACAGGACCCGGTTAGGGATAGGACTGTTTTTT.

V is TRBV6-6 and J is TRBJ2-7, with D uncertain. Germline CDR1 is MNHNY and CDR2 is SVGAGI (reference sequence). CDR3 length: 16 amino acids. Trimming removed 0 bases at V and 0 bases at J, with 12 bases between. CDR3 in amino acids: CASSYSIALGSYEQYF. CDR3 coding DNA: TGTGCCAGCAGTTACTCGATAGCCCTAGGCTCCTACGAGCAGTACTTC.

This chain links TRBV28 with TRBJ2-3; a weak D match, TRBD1 (6 bases). The V end was cut by 2 bases, the J end by 9 bases, with 15 bases between. Per germline, CDR1 MDHEN and CDR2 SYDVKM. The CDR3 is 14 amino acids. CDR3 DNA sequence: TGTGCCAGCAGTTTAACAGGGTTCCCATCCACGCAGTATTTT. Translating it yields CASSLTGFPSTQYF.

The chain employs TRBV10-3 and TRBJ1-5; D is undetermined. CDR1 and CDR2 (germline): ENHRY, SYGVKD. The CDR3 totals 13 residues. Trimming took 0 bases from V and 2 from J, leaving 2 bases between them. The CDR3 DNA is TGTGCCATCAGTGAGTCTGGCAATCAGCCCCAGCATTTT. It specifies CAISESGNQPQHF.

The chain carries TRBV7-9 and TRBJ2-1; either TRBD1 or TRBD2 may fit D (5 bases each). Germline CDR1 reads SEHNR; CDR2 reads FQNEAQ (reference sequence). Trimming took off 11 bases at V and 4 bases at J, with 12 bases between the two ends. This CDR3 has 12 amino acids. The CDR3 protein is CASGHPYNEQFF. CDR3 DNA: TGTGCCTCGGGGCACCCTTACAATGAGCAGTTCTTC.

This chain joins TRBV28 and TRBJ1-4; tentatively, D is TRBD1 (6 bases). V dropped 5 bases and J dropped 7 bases, with 14 bases sitting between them. Germline CDR1 is MDHEN and CDR2 is SYDVKM. The CDR3 has 14 amino acids. CDR3 coding DNA: TGTGCCAGCAGTCCCACGGGGACACGTGAAAAACTGTTTTTT. This sequence encodes CASSPTGTREKLFF. The full variable domain, rest sourced from reference TRBV28 and TRBJ1-4, is DVKVTQSSRYLVKRTGEKVFLECVQDMDHENMFWYRQDPGLGLRLIYFSYDVKMKEKGDIPEGYSVSREKKERFSLILESASTNQTSMYLCASSPTGTREKLFFGSGTQLSVL.

This clonotype was picked up a small number of times. The chain carries TRBV7-9 and TRBJ2-1; D is uncertain. Trimming left V 3 bases short and J 8 bases short, with 8 bases between. This CDR3 is 12 amino acids long. CDR1 is SEHNR, CDR2 FQNEAQ, per germline (reference sequence). The CDR3 is CASSFRPHEQFF. The CDR3 DNA reads as TGTGCCAGCAGCTTCCGACCCCATGAGCAGTTCTTC.

The V and J genes are TRBV28 and TRBJ2-7; D may be TRBD2 (6 bases). Looked up from germline, CDR1 is MDHEN and CDR2 is SYDVKM. V shed 8 bases and J shed 0 bases, with 14 bases lying between them. This CDR3 spans 14 amino acids. CDR3 DNA sequence: TGTGCCAGCGTAGCGGATCCGAGCTCCTACGAGCAGTACTTC. This translates into CASVADPSSYEQYF.

The V and J genes are TRBV29-1 and TRBJ1-1, with TRBD1 matching over 7 bases. The ends lost 6 bases at V and 0 bases at J; junction bases unmatched: 4. Germline V gene data show CDR1 as SQVTM and CDR2 as ANQGSEA. The CDR3 is made up of 13 amino acids. The CDR3 loop is CSVGTVMNTEAFF. The CDR3, as DNA: TGCAGCGTAGGGACAGTTATGAACACTGAAGCTTTCTTT.

This clonotype was counted only a few times. The chain couples TRBV20-1 to TRBJ2-2; D is unresolved. Deletions cut 2 bases from V and 8 bases from J, with 12 bases between. Per germline, CDR1 DFQATT and CDR2 SNEGSKA (reference sequence). This CDR3 is 13 amino acids long. The CDR3, as DNA: TGCAGTGCTAGAACTGGGTCCGCTGGGGAGCTGTTTTTT. Encoded protein: CSARTGSAGELFF.

This clonotype was recorded a few times. This sequence joins TRBV9 and TRBJ2-1; D possibly corresponds to TRBD2 (6 bases). The V gene's germline CDR1 is SGDLS and CDR2 YYNGEE. The CDR3 covers 17 residues. V was pared by 4 bases and J by 7 bases, with 24 bases between. The CDR3 DNA follows: TGTGCCAGCAGCCCCCTTATCGGGAGTTCCCAGTATAATGAGCAGTTCTTC. This gives the protein CASSPLIGSSQYNEQFF.

The chain carries TRBV7-2 and TRBJ1-2, with D perhaps TRBD1 (5 bases). The CDR3 contains 14 residues. Germline CDR1 and CDR2: SGHTA and FQGNSA. Deletions cut 1 base from V and 5 bases from J, with 11 bases between. The CDR3, as DNA: TGTGCCAGCAGCTTAGTTGGGACGGTGTATGGCTACACCTTC. This sequence encodes CASSLVGTVYGYTF.

The chain has TRBV28 and TRBJ2-7; a weak D match, TRBD1 (5 bases). V lost 4 bases, J lost 3 bases, and 13 bases lay in between. CDR1 is MDHEN and CDR2 is SYDVKM in the germline V gene. This CDR3 is built from 14 residues. CDR3 nucleotide sequence: TGTGCCAGCAGTTGGGGCCCGGACCGCTACGAGCAGTACTTC. This gives the protein CASSWGPDRYEQYF.

The rearrangement links TRBV3-1 to TRBJ2-3; D possibly matches TRBD1 or TRBD2 (5 bases each). The germline V gene encodes CDR1 LGHDT and CDR2 YNNKEL (reference sequence). V was clipped by 7 bases and J by 0 bases, with 14 bases between them. The CDR3 has 15 residues. Here the CDR3 DNA reads TGTGCCAGCACCCTTAGGGACGGGAGCACAGATACGCAGTATTTT. Translating gives CASTLRDGSTDTQYF.

The J gene is TRBJ2-5, the V gene TRBV11-2; 7 bases are a match to TRBD1. The DNA end is more similar to TRBJ2-1, so the J call may be wrong. Germline V gene lookup returns CDR1 SGHAT and CDR2 FQNNGV. This CDR3 spans 21 amino acids. The CDR3 DNA is TGTGCCAGCAGCTGGGGCGGACCGACAGGGTTCTCTGGTTTCCATGGAGAGACCCAGTTCTTC. This gives the protein CASSWGGPTGFSGFHGETQFF.

This clonotype has more than one count but fewer than ten. The chain combines TRBV29-1 with TRBJ2-1; 11 positions match TRBD2. J gave up 1 base and V 6 bases, and 11 bases lay outside the gene matches. The CDR3 contains 17 residues. CDR1 and CDR2 (germline): SQVTM, ANQGSEA. In DNA form, the CDR3 reads TGCAGCGTCGCGGGACTAGCGGCCACACCTTCCTACAATGAGCAGTTCTTC. It encodes CSVAGLAATPSYNEQFF.

This clonotype was seen just once. The chain recombines TRBV5-1 with TRBJ2-5; D perhaps matches TRBD2 (6 bases). V was trimmed by 0 bases and J by 1 base, leaving 13 bases between them. CDR3 length: 16 residues. Germline assignment: CDR1 SGHRS and CDR2 YFSETQ. CDR3 protein: CASSLGGAGSQETQYF. The CDR3 DNA reads as TGCGCCAGCAGCTTGGGGGGAGCGGGCTCCCAAGAGACCCAGTACTTC.

The chain carries TRBV4-1 and TRBJ1-5; D is possibly TRBD1 (5 bases). Trimming took off 3 bases at V and 7 bases at J, with 16 bases between the two ends. CDR3 length equals 15 residues. Germline-derived CDR1 and CDR2 are MGHRA and YSYEKL. CDR3 nucleotides: TGCGCCAGCAGCCACTCCTGGGGGGGTGGACAGCCCCAGCATTTT. The encoded protein is CASSHSWGGGQPQHF.

This clonotype has a handful of counts. The chain employs TRBV9 and TRBJ2-1, with 7 bases identical to TRBD2. The CDR3 loop spans 15 amino acids. The junction had 10 bases not matched to a gene; V was cut back by 5 bases and J by 5 bases. Germline CDR1 is SGDLS and CDR2 is YYNGEE. The CDR3, as DNA: TGTGCCAGCAGTTTGAGCGGGAATACCCACAATGAGCAGTTCTTC. Encoded protein: CASSLSGNTHNEQFF.

This clonotype was picked up a small number of times. The chain has TRBV5-1 and TRBJ2-1, with TRBD1 identical over 10 bases. V trimming: 4 bases; J trimming: 6 bases; junction bases outside the gene matches: 7. This CDR3 is built from 15 residues. CDR1 and CDR2 from the germline V gene are SGHRS and YFSETQ. The CDR3, as DNA: TGCGCCAGCAGCCCTCCGGGACAGGGGACCAATGAGCAGTTCTTC. Protein: CASSPPGQGTNEQFF.

The chain has TRBV6-5 and TRBJ1-6; 7 bases agree with TRBD1. The CDR3 runs 18 residues. The J segment lost 8 bases and the V segment lost 2 bases, leaving 15 bases of the junction unmatched. The V gene's germline CDR1 is MNHEY and CDR2 SVGAGI. CDR3 region: CASSYTLTLRGSYSPLHF. DNA of the CDR3: TGTGCCAGCAGTTACACCCTGACTCTCAGGGGGTCTTATTCACCCCTCCACTTT.